This T cell receptor (beta chain) derives from a study of response to subunit inactivated influenza vaccine. Whole-study findings and limits: The authors suggested that few new T cells are recruited per seasonal influenza vaccination.

TCRdb re-analysed the RT-PCR reads in MiXCR, keeping a single row per CDR3 protein. The repertoire holds approximately 160,000 distinct CDR3 sequences, with about 10% as singletons. Comment on this clonotype: Its specificity is not known.

V shed 7 bases and J shed 3 bases, with 16 bases lying between them. CDR1 and CDR2 from the germline V gene are LNHDA and SQIVND (reference sequence). The CDR3 has 14 amino acids. This chain links TRBV19 with TRBJ2-7; tentative D call: TRBD2 (5 bases). This material consisted of CD8+ T cells sorted from PBMCs, taken roughly 24 months after vaccination. This TCR was recovered from a man aged 50 to 69 who received an inactivated influenza vaccine. CDR3 in DNA: TGTGCCAGTACCACCAACCGGGAACACTACGAGCAGTACTTC. This translates into CASTTNREHYEQYF.